The sequence of this TCR beta chain was determined in a study of blood T cell repertoires in COVID-19. Study background: Sites across the United States, Italy and Spain contributed samples from acute and convalescent COVID-19.

Authors' methods: Amplification with reference gene primers provided the estimates of nucleated cell counts. Method: immunoSEQ multiplex PCR; TCRdb's copy keeps in-frame clones and lacks some. The V and J calls and clone size come from that table; D and trimming were worked out from the DNA. The sample lists about 430,000 clones, approximately 88% occurring once. Participant ages covered about 18 to 100 years across 24 US areas. The study assigned cohorts using participant-reported clinical history. CDR3 length: 13 amino acids. V lost 3 bases and J lost 1, with 6 bases in between. Notes on this clone: Other DNA sequences in this specimen translate into the identical CDR3.

Material for sequencing was PBMCs or T cells enriched from blood (not recorded which). The chain links TRBV12-3 or TRBV12-4 to TRBJ1-1, with no clear D. The sequence came from a woman aged 25 to 39 with acute COVID-19. The CDR3 DNA is TGTGCCAGCAGTTTGGGAGCGAACACTGAAGCTTTCTTT. Translated: CASSLGANTEAFF.